The 17 T cell receptor beta chains reported below all come from one sample, sequenced in a study of T cell repertoires in aging, cancer and after chemotherapy. TRB rearrangements spanning V, D and J were amplified using mixed TRB-A/B primers. TCRdb processed the multiplex PCR reads anew with MiXCR; each CDR3 protein has one entry. The sample lists roughly 3,500 distinct CDR3 sequences, approximately 24% seen once, with around 12% in the top ten. Peripheral blood genomic DNA, not sorted cells or RNA, was the template. Sequencing used blood. All receptors derive from a human donor with a solid tumor.

By share of the sample, this clonotype is medium-sized. V usage is TRBV12-3 or TRBV12-4 and J usage is TRBJ1-3; unclear D gene. The V end was cut by 6 bases, the J end by 3 bases, with 12 bases between. This CDR3 spans 14 amino acids. Written as DNA, the CDR3 is TGTGCCAGCAGGGGCAGTGTGGGTGGAAACACCATATATTTT. It translates to CASRGSVGGNTIYF.

By share of the sample, this clonotype is large. The chain has TRBV27 and TRBJ1-2; D not certain. The V gene's germline CDR1 is MNHEY and CDR2 SMNVEV (reference sequence). Between the trimmed V and J ends, which lost 5 bases and 7 bases, there was a span of 14 bases. CDR3 length: 13 residues. CDR3 amino acids: CASSQRAWRGYTF. CDR3 nucleotide sequence: TGTGCCAGCAGTCAAAGGGCCTGGCGTGGCTACACCTTC.

This clonotype is medium-sized within its sample. This chain joins TRBV6-2 or TRBV6-3 and TRBJ2-1; 7 positions agree with TRBD2. The CDR3 is made up of 15 amino acids. The germline gives CDR1 MNHEY, CDR2 SVGEGT. V trimming: 2 bases; J trimming: 7 bases; junction bases outside the gene matches: 8. Here the CDR3 reads CASSYPKGEGNEQFF. CDR3 in DNA: TGTGCCAGCAGTTACCCCAAAGGGGAGGGTAATGAGCAGTTCTTC.

In this sample, this clonotype is medium-sized. This chain connects TRBV19 to TRBJ1-1, with D perhaps TRBD1 (6 bases). V was cut by 6 bases and J by 4 bases, with 12 bases left in between. The germline CDR1 and CDR2 sequences are LNHDA and SQIVND (reference sequence). This CDR3 spans 13 amino acids. This CDR3 reads CASSQQGRTEAFF. CDR3 coding DNA: TGTGCCAGTAGCCAACAGGGCCGCACTGAAGCTTTCTTT. The whole variable domain, filled in from reference TRBV19 and TRBJ1-1, reads DGGITQSPKYLFRKEGQNVTLSCEQNLNHDAMYWYRQDPGQGLRLIYYSQIVNDFQKGDIAEGYSVSREKKESFPLTVTSAQKNPTAFYLCASSQQGRTEAFFGQGTRLTVV.

A few counts support this clonotype. The chain uses TRBV7-9 and TRBJ1-5; 9 nucleotides line up with TRBD1. The CDR3 consists of 14 residues. CDR1 and CDR2 from the germline V gene are SEHNR and FQNEAQ (reference sequence). V gave up 5 bases and J gave up 4 bases; unmatched junction bases: 3. The CDR3 DNA reads TGTGCCAGCAGCGAGGGGACAGGGAATCAGCCCCAGCATTTT. Translating it yields CASSEGTGNQPQHF.

In its sample, this clonotype ranks as medium-sized (0.01 to 0.1%). This CDR3 reads CASSLTGSPRSYEQYF. The DNA for the CDR3 is TGTGCCAGCAGCTTGACAGGGAGCCCACGCTCCTACGAGCAGTACTTC. The chain links TRBV5-6 to TRBJ2-7, with TRBD1 as a possible D gene (6 bases). Trimming stripped 1 base from V and 0 bases from J, with 14 bases between. CDR3 size: 16 residues. Germline lookup yields CDR1 SGHDT and CDR2 YYEEEE.

The chain links TRBV20-1 to TRBJ2-1, with 12 bases lining up with TRBD2. Per germline, CDR1 DFQATT and CDR2 SNEGSKA (reference sequence). This CDR3 is 13 amino acids long. J lost 10 bases, V lost 6 bases, and 7 bases had no gene match. This CDR3 reads CSAGGLAGGEQFF. CDR3 DNA sequence: TGCAGTGCGGGGGGACTAGCGGGCGGAGAGCAGTTCTTC.

By share of the sample, this clonotype is large. The V and J genes are TRBV19 and TRBJ2-3; the match to TRBD2 covers 9 bases. The CDR3 runs to 15 residues. CDR1 is LNHDA, CDR2 SQIVND, per germline (reference sequence). J lost 0 bases, V lost 5 bases, and 3 bases had no gene match. The CDR3 region has the DNA TGTGCCAGTAGTGTAGCGGGGGTTAGCACAGATACGCAGTATTTT. Translated, it gives CASSVAGVSTDTQYF.

This rearrangement joins TRBV19 to TRBJ2-1; a weak D match, TRBD2 (7 bases). The CDR3 runs to 15 residues. The V end was cut by 9 bases, the J end by 5 bases, with 20 bases between. Germline CDR1 reads LNHDA; CDR2 reads SQIVND (reference sequence). CDR3 nucleotides: TGTGCCAGCTTGGACGGGGGGCGACGTGACAATGAGCAGTTCTTC. Its protein is CASLDGGRRDNEQFF. Drawing the rest from reference TRBV19 and TRBJ2-1, the complete variable domain is DGGITQSPKYLFRKEGQNVTLSCEQNLNHDAMYWYRQDPGQGLRLIYYSQIVNDFQKGDIAEGYSVSREKKESFPLTVTSAQKNPTAFYLCASLDGGRRDNEQFFGPGTRLTVL.

The chain has TRBV5-4 and TRBJ1-1; maybe TRBD1 (5 bases). The CDR3 is 15 amino acids. V was trimmed by 4 bases and J by 1 base, leaving 14 bases between them. Per germline, CDR1 SGHNT and CDR2 YYREEE (reference sequence). This CDR3 is CASSTGQLRNTEAFF. For the CDR3, the DNA is TGTGCCAGCAGCACAGGACAACTACGGAACACTGAAGCTTTCTTT.

The gene calls are TRBV7-3 and TRBJ2-3; D is possibly TRBD2 (7 bases). The ends were cut back, 2 bases at V and 6 bases at J, with 18 bases in the middle. Germline CDR1 is SGHTA and CDR2 is FQGTGA. The CDR3 sequence is 16 residues long. Here the CDR3 DNA reads TGTGCCAGCAGCTTAGGGGGGGCAGGCATGGGGGATACGCAGTATTTT. Its protein is CASSLGGAGMGDTQYF.

The chain has TRBV7-9 and TRBJ1-1; TRBD1 agrees at 7 bases. The CDR3 length is 13 residues. Germline trimming cut 4 bases from V and 4 bases from J; bases unmatched to any gene: 3. Germline CDR1 reads SEHNR; CDR2 reads FQNEAQ (reference sequence). The CDR3 loop is CASSYQGGTEAFF. The CDR3 region has the DNA TGTGCCAGCAGCTATCAGGGGGGCACTGAAGCTTTCTTT.

This clonotype rates as medium-sized (0.01 to 0.1%). This chain links TRBV6-5 with TRBJ2-7, with 9 bases that match TRBD1. Looked up from germline, CDR1 is MNHEY and CDR2 is SVGAGI. The CDR3 has 15 amino acids. V gave up 0 bases and J gave up 5 bases; unmatched junction bases: 5. The CDR3 nucleotides read TGTGCCAGCAGTTACTCGGGGACAGGGTTCGACGAGCAGTACTTC. Translation: CASSYSGTGFDEQYF.

The rearrangement joins TRBV20-1 to TRBJ2-5, with 8 bases aligning to TRBD2. Trimming at V came to 3 bases and at J to 5 bases, leaving 14 bases not matched to a gene. Per the germline V gene, CDR1 is DFQATT and CDR2 is SNEGSKA (reference sequence). The CDR3 loop spans 16 amino acids. The CDR3 sequence: CSARGTGGGTRETQYF. CDR3 bases: TGCAGTGCTAGGGGAACCGGCGGGGGGACTAGGGAGACCCAGTACTTC.

V and J are TRBV21-1 and TRBJ2-7; TRBD1, the table's D call, lacks a check against the DNA. TRBV21-1 is given as a pseudogene. The CDR3 runs to 15 residues. CDR3 amino acids: CASSTQRGASYEQYF. The CDR3 nucleotides are TGTGCCAGCAGCACACAGCGGGGGGCCTCCTACGAGCAGTACTTC.

This clonotype has more than one count but fewer than ten. The gene calls are TRBV7-9 and TRBJ1-2, with D maybe TRBD1 (5 bases). The germline V gene has CDR1 SEHNR and CDR2 FQNEAQ (reference sequence). V lost 5 bases, J lost 4 bases, and 14 bases lay in between. The CDR3 is made up of 14 amino acids. The CDR3 here is CASSTTLTAYGYTF. CDR3 coding DNA: TGTGCCAGCAGCACAACCTTGACAGCCTATGGCTACACCTTC.

V is TRBV7-9 and J is TRBJ2-1; 9 nucleotides align to TRBD2. The V segment lost 4 bases and the J segment 2 bases; nucleotides outside the gene matches: 9. The germline V gene has CDR1 SEHNR and CDR2 FQNEAQ (reference sequence). CDR3 length: 17 residues. DNA for the CDR3: TGTGCCAGCAGCTCCCGGGTTCTAGCGGGGACCTACAATGAGCAGTTCTTC. Translating it yields CASSSRVLAGTYNEQFF.